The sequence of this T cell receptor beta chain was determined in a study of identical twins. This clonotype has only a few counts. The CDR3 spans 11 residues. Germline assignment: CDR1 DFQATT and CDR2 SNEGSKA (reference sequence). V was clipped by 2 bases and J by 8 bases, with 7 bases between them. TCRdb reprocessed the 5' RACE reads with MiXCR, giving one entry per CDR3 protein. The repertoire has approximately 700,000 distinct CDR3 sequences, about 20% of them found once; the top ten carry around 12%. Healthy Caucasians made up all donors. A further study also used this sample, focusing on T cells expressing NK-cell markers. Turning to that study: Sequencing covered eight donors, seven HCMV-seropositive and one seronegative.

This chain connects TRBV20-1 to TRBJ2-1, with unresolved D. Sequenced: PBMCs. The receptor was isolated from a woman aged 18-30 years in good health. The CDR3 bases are TGCAGTGCTAGAAAGGTGGATGAGCAGTTCTTC. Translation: CSARKVDEQFF.